What follows describes a single TCR beta chain. This entry comes from a study of blood T cell repertoires in COVID-19. Whole-study context: There were acute and convalescent COVID-19 samples, and they came from the United States, Italy and Spain.

Sequencing used immunoSEQ multiplex PCR; TCRdb keeps in-frame clones, though not all of them. The sample has around 130,000 clones, over 80% seen once. This TCR was sampled from an elderly woman with acute or convalescent COVID-19. The sample comprised peripheral blood.

CDR3 nucleotides: TGCAGTGCTAGTTCGCGGGGGGATGGCGAGCAGTACTTC. The encoded protein is CSASSRGDGEQYF. The chain combines TRBV20-1 with TRBJ2-7; 8 bases are shared with TRBD2. This CDR3 spans 13 amino acids. With V trimmed by 3 bases and J by 6 bases, 7 bases remained unmatched. Germline V CDR1 and CDR2: DFQATT, SNEGSKA (reference sequence).